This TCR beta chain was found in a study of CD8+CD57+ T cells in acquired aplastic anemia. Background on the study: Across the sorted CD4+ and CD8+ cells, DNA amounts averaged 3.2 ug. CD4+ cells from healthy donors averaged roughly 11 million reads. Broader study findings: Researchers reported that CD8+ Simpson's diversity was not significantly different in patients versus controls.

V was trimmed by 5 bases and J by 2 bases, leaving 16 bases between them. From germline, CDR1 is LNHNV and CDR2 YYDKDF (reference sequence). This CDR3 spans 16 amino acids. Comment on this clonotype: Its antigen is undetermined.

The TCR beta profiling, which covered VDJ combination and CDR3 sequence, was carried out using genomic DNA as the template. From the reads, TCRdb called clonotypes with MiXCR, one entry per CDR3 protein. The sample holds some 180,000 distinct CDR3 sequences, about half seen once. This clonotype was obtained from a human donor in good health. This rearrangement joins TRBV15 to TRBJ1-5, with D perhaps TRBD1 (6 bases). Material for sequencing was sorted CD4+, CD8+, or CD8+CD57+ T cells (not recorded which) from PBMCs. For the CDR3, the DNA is TGTGCCACCAGCGGGTACAGGGAGGTAGGCAATCAGCCCCAGCATTTT. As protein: CATSGYREVGNQPQHF.